A selection of T cell receptor beta chains follows, all from one sample in a study of blood T cells in healthy people across ages. TCRdb fed the 5' RACE reads into MiXCR, producing one record per CDR3 protein. The profile shows hundreds of thousands of distinct CDR3 sequences, around two fifths of them singletons. Source material: blood. These TCRs come from a man at least 80 years old in good health. Both conserved end residues are part of each CDR3. Fields, in order: V gene, D gene, clone size, J gene, CDR3 protein, CDR3 DNA. D genes are given only for firm matches. Size is omitted from some rows. Given values are once, few, many or a class for expanded clones.

v_gene: TRBV2
d_gene: .
abundance: few
j_gene: TRBJ1-2
CDR3aa: CASTSVRAQYGYTF
CDR3nt: TGTGCCAGCACGAGTGTACGGGCACAGTATGGCTACACCTTC

v_gene: TRBV20-1
d_gene: .
abundance: once
j_gene: TRBJ2-1
CDR3aa: CSATLRAYEQFF
CDR3nt: TGCAGTGCTACCCTGAGGGCCTATGAGCAGTTCTTC

v_gene: TRBV7-6
d_gene: .
abundance: .
j_gene: TRBJ2-3
CDR3aa: CASSSRPGSTDTQYF
CDR3nt: TGTGCCAGCAGCTCACGGCCTGGGAGCACAGATACGCAGTATTTT

v_gene: TRBV7-7
d_gene: TRBD2
abundance: .
j_gene: TRBJ2-2
CDR3aa: CASSEPGLAGTGELFF
CDR3nt: TGTGCTAGCAGCGAGCCAGGACTAGCGGGTACCGGGGAGCTGTTTTTT

v_gene: TRBV5-1
d_gene: .
abundance: .
j_gene: TRBJ2-1
CDR3aa: CASSIQDGGYNEQFF
CDR3nt: TGCGCCAGCAGTATACAAGACGGGGGCTACAATGAGCAGTTCTTC

v_gene: TRBV5-1
d_gene: .
abundance: few
j_gene: TRBJ2-3
CDR3aa: CASQPGQSTDTQYF
CDR3nt: TGCGCCAGCCAACCGGGACAAAGCACAGATACGCAGTATTTT

v_gene: TRBV9
d_gene: TRBD1
abundance: few
j_gene: TRBJ2-7
CDR3aa: CASSVGQGKNEQYF
CDR3nt: TGTGCCAGCAGCGTAGGACAGGGGAAGAACGAGCAGTACTTC

v_gene: TRBV7-9
d_gene: .
abundance: .
j_gene: TRBJ1-6
CDR3aa: CASSLAGDMALHF
CDR3nt: TGTGCCAGCAGCTTAGCGGGGGATATGGCCCTCCACTTT

v_gene: TRBV9
d_gene: TRBD1
abundance: few
j_gene: TRBJ2-7
CDR3aa: CASSVGGTGFTEQYF
CDR3nt: TGTGCCAGCAGCGTAGGTGGGACAGGGTTTACCGAGCAGTACTTC

v_gene: TRBV6-5
d_gene: TRBD2
abundance: .
j_gene: TRBJ2-1
CDR3aa: CASSSVAGGPGEQFF
CDR3nt: TGTGCCAGCAGTTCGGTGGCGGGAGGTCCTGGGGAGCAGTTCTTC

v_gene: TRBV24-1
d_gene: TRBD2
abundance: few
j_gene: TRBJ2-3
CDR3aa: CATSPSGGLSTDTQYF
CDR3nt: TGTGCCACATCCCCTAGCGGGGGGCTTAGCACAGATACGCAGTATTTT

v_gene: TRBV4-3
d_gene: TRBD1
abundance: few
j_gene: TRBJ2-5
CDR3aa: CASSQVRGRQETQYF
CDR3nt: TGCGCCAGCAGCCAAGTCAGGGGGCGGCAAGAGACCCAGTACTTC

v_gene: TRBV5-1
d_gene: .
abundance: .
j_gene: TRBJ2-7
CDR3aa: CASSLAGRGRPYEQYF
CDR3nt: TGCGCCAGCAGCTTGGCGGGCAGGGGTCGGCCCTACGAGCAGTACTTC

v_gene: TRBV15
d_gene: .
abundance: .
j_gene: TRBJ2-5
CDR3aa: CATSRVRTERETQYF
CDR3nt: TGTGCCACCAGCAGAGTGAGGACCGAGAGGGAGACCCAGTACTTC

v_gene: TRBV20-1
d_gene: .
abundance: .
j_gene: TRBJ2-1
CDR3aa: CSARDLGGGTYNEQFF
CDR3nt: TGCAGTGCTAGAGATCTGGGCGGGGGCACCTACAATGAGCAGTTCTTC

v_gene: TRBV6-2/TRBV6-3
d_gene: .
abundance: once
j_gene: TRBJ2-1
CDR3aa: CASTQLNEQFF
CDR3nt: TGTGCCAGCACCCAGTTAAATGAGCAGTTCTTC

v_gene: TRBV7-9
d_gene: TRBD2
abundance: .
j_gene: TRBJ2-1
CDR3aa: CASTHPSGEYNEQFF
CDR3nt: TGTGCCAGTACCCATCCTAGCGGGGAGTACAATGAGCAGTTCTTC

v_gene: TRBV2
d_gene: TRBD2
abundance: many
j_gene: TRBJ2-1
CDR3aa: CASSESASGSDEQFF
CDR3nt: TGTGCCAGCAGTGAATCGGCTAGCGGGAGCGATGAGCAGTTCTTC

v_gene: TRBV7-2
d_gene: TRBD2
abundance: .
j_gene: TRBJ2-1
CDR3aa: CASSLAPGGRGEQFF
CDR3nt: TGTGCCAGCAGCTTAGCCCCGGGAGGCCGCGGTGAGCAGTTCTTC

v_gene: TRBV7-9
d_gene: .
abundance: few
j_gene: TRBJ1-6
CDR3aa: CASSLGRGGNNSPLHF
CDR3nt: TGTGCCAGCAGCCTAGGTAGGGGGGGAAATAATTCACCCCTCCACTTT

v_gene: TRBV29-1
d_gene: TRBD1
abundance: few
j_gene: TRBJ2-1
CDR3aa: CSVFRDRGNEQFF
CDR3nt: TGCAGCGTTTTCAGGGACAGGGGTAATGAGCAGTTCTTC

v_gene: TRBV3-1
d_gene: .
abundance: few
j_gene: TRBJ1-2
CDR3aa: CASTLRAGKNGYTF
CDR3nt: TGTGCCAGCACCCTGAGGGCAGGGAAGAATGGCTACACCTTC

v_gene: TRBV15
d_gene: .
abundance: .
j_gene: TRBJ1-1
CDR3aa: CATSRDQGPNTEAFF
CDR3nt: TGTGCCACCAGCAGAGATCAGGGGCCAAACACTGAAGCTTTCTTT

v_gene: TRBV5-1
d_gene: .
abundance: .
j_gene: TRBJ2-3
CDR3aa: CASSVTGTYTDTQYF
CDR3nt: TGCGCCAGCAGCGTAACCGGGACGTACACAGATACGCAGTATTTT

v_gene: TRBV7-2
d_gene: TRBD1
abundance: .
j_gene: TRBJ1-4
CDR3aa: CASNSQGADEKLFF
CDR3nt: TGTGCCAGCAACTCGCAGGGGGCAGATGAAAAACTGTTTTTT

v_gene: TRBV2
d_gene: .
abundance: many
j_gene: TRBJ2-3
CDR3aa: CASSEGILTGSSDTQYF
CDR3nt: TGTGCCAGCAGTGAAGGGATACTCACCGGAAGTTCAGATACGCAGTATTTT

v_gene: TRBV7-2
d_gene: TRBD2
abundance: .
j_gene: TRBJ2-1
CDR3aa: CASSSRPSGSSGEQFF
CDR3nt: TGTGCCAGCAGCTCTAGGCCCAGCGGGAGTAGCGGCGAGCAGTTCTTC

v_gene: TRBV10-1
d_gene: TRBD1
abundance: few
j_gene: TRBJ2-2
CDR3aa: CASSPQGAATGELFF
CDR3nt: TGCGCCAGCAGTCCACAGGGGGCAGCCACCGGGGAGCTGTTTTTT

v_gene: TRBV25-1
d_gene: .
abundance: .
j_gene: TRBJ2-3
CDR3aa: CASSPYGAASTDTQYF
CDR3nt: TGTGCCAGCAGCCCCTACGGGGCAGCAAGCACAGATACGCAGTATTTT

v_gene: TRBV7-2
d_gene: TRBD2
abundance: .
j_gene: TRBJ2-7
CDR3aa: CASSLGAGGKSYEQYF
CDR3nt: TGTGCCAGCAGCTTAGGGGCGGGGGGGAAATCCTACGAGCAGTACTTC

v_gene: TRBV6-1
d_gene: .
abundance: .
j_gene: TRBJ1-2
CDR3aa: CASSQRTAGYTF
CDR3nt: TGTGCCAGCAGCCAGAGGACGGCTGGCTACACCTTC

v_gene: TRBV5-1
d_gene: .
abundance: .
j_gene: TRBJ2-7
CDR3aa: CASSALVGAQGEQYF
CDR3nt: TGCGCCAGCAGCGCGCTTGTTGGGGCGCAAGGCGAGCAGTACTTC

v_gene: TRBV12-3/TRBV12-4
d_gene: .
abundance: .
j_gene: TRBJ2-1
CDR3aa: CASSTSGQRYNEQFF
CDR3nt: TGTGCCAGCAGCACCTCCGGACAGCGCTACAATGAGCAGTTCTTC

v_gene: TRBV20-1
d_gene: TRBD2
abundance: few
j_gene: TRBJ2-5
CDR3aa: CSAAGWDSGRSPLGIETQYF
CDR3nt: TGCAGTGCCGCGGGATGGGATAGCGGGAGGTCTCCCCTGGGTATAGAGACCCAGTACTTC

v_gene: TRBV18
d_gene: .
abundance: .
j_gene: TRBJ2-7
CDR3aa: CASSPRADYEQYF
CDR3nt: TGTGCCAGCTCACCACGGGCAGACTACGAGCAGTACTTC

v_gene: TRBV14
d_gene: .
abundance: few
j_gene: TRBJ2-5
CDR3aa: CASSPKERETQYF
CDR3nt: TGTGCCAGCAGCCCGAAAGAGCGGGAGACCCAGTACTTC

v_gene: TRBV15
d_gene: .
abundance: .
j_gene: TRBJ2-1
CDR3aa: CATSTSGSGRRNEQFF
CDR3nt: TGTGCCACCAGCACCTCCGGATCAGGGAGGAGAAATGAGCAGTTCTTC

v_gene: TRBV27
d_gene: .
abundance: few
j_gene: TRBJ2-1
CDR3aa: CASSPHTISEQFF
CDR3nt: TGTGCCAGCAGTCCACACACCATCTCGGAGCAGTTCTTC

v_gene: TRBV20-1
d_gene: TRBD1
abundance: once
j_gene: TRBJ1-5
CDR3aa: CSAKAQGGNQPQHF
CDR3nt: TGCAGTGCCAAAGCCCAGGGGGGCAATCAGCCCCAGCATTTT

v_gene: TRBV6-1
d_gene: .
abundance: many
j_gene: TRBJ2-3
CDR3aa: CASSQDSPFPPVHTQYF
CDR3nt: TGTGCCAGCAGTCAAGACTCGCCATTCCCCCCGGTGCATACGCAGTATTTT

v_gene: TRBV7-2
d_gene: .
abundance: .
j_gene: TRBJ1-3
CDR3aa: CASRLPGTGNTIYF
CDR3nt: TGCGCCAGCAGACTCCCAGGGACTGGAAACACCATATATTTT

v_gene: TRBV6-5
d_gene: TRBD1
abundance: .
j_gene: TRBJ1-2
CDR3aa: CASWDRFYGYTF
CDR3nt: TGTGCCAGCTGGGACAGATTCTATGGCTACACCTTC

v_gene: TRBV24-1
d_gene: TRBD2
abundance: few
j_gene: TRBJ2-3
CDR3aa: CATSDATSGKADTQYF
CDR3nt: TGTGCCACCAGTGATGCGACTAGCGGGAAAGCAGATACGCAGTATTTT

v_gene: TRBV20-1
d_gene: .
abundance: few
j_gene: TRBJ2-1
CDR3aa: CSARAGAGWARNEQFF
CDR3nt: TGCAGTGCTAGAGCGGGGGCGGGGTGGGCTCGGAATGAGCAGTTCTTC

v_gene: TRBV11-2
d_gene: .
abundance: .
j_gene: TRBJ1-2
CDR3aa: CASSLQEYGYTF
CDR3nt: TGTGCCAGCAGTTTACAGGAATATGGCTACACCTTC

v_gene: TRBV20-1
d_gene: .
abundance: .
j_gene: TRBJ1-5
CDR3aa: CSAGGSGGSVGPQHF
CDR3nt: TGCAGTGCTGGGGGATCGGGCGGGAGTGTTGGGCCCCAGCATTTT

v_gene: TRBV6-5
d_gene: TRBD1
abundance: few
j_gene: TRBJ2-7
CDR3aa: CASKPPGTGGYEQYF
CDR3nt: TGTGCCAGCAAGCCTCCCGGGACAGGCGGCTATGAGCAGTACTTC